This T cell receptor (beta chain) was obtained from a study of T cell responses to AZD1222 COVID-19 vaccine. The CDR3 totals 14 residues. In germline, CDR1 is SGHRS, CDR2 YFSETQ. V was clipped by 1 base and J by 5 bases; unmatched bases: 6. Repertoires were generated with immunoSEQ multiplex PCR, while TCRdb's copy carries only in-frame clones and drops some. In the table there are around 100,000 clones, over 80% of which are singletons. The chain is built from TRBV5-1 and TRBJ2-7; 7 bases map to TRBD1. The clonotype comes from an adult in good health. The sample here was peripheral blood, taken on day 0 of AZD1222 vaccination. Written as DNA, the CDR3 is TGCGCCAGCAGCTTGAGGGGGCAACAGGACGAGCAGTACTTC. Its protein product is CASSLRGQQDEQYF.